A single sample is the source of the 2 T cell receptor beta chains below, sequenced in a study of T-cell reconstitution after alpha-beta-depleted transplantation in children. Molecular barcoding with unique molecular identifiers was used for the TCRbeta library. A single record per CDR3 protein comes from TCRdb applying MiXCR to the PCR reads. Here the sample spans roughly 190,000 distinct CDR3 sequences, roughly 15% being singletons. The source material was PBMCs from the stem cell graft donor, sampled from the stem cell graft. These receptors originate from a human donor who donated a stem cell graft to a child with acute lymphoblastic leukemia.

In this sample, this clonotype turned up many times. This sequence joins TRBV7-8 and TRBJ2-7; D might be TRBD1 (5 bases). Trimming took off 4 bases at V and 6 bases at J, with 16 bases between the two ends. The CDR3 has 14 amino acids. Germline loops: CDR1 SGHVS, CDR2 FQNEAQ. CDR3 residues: CASSSFGERGEQYF. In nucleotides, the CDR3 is TGTGCCAGCAGCTCTTTTGGGGAAAGGGGCGAGCAGTACTTC.

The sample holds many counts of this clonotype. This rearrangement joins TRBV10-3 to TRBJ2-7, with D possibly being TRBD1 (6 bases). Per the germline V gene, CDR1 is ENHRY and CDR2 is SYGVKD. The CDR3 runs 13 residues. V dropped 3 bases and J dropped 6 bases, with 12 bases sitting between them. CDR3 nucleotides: TGTGCCATCAGTGACAGGGGATGGAGCGAGCAGTACTTC. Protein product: CAISDRGWSEQYF.